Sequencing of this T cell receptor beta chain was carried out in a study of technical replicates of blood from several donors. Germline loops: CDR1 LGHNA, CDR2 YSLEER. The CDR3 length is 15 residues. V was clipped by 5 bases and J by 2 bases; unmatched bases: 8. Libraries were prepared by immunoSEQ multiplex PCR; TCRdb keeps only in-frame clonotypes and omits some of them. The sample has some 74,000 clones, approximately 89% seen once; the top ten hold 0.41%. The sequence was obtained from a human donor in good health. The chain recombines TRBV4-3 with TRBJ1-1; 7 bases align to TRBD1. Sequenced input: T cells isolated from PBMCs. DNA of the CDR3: TGCGCCAGCAGCGAATGGACAGGTCCAAACACTGAAGCTTTCTTT. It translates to CASSEWTGPNTEAFF.